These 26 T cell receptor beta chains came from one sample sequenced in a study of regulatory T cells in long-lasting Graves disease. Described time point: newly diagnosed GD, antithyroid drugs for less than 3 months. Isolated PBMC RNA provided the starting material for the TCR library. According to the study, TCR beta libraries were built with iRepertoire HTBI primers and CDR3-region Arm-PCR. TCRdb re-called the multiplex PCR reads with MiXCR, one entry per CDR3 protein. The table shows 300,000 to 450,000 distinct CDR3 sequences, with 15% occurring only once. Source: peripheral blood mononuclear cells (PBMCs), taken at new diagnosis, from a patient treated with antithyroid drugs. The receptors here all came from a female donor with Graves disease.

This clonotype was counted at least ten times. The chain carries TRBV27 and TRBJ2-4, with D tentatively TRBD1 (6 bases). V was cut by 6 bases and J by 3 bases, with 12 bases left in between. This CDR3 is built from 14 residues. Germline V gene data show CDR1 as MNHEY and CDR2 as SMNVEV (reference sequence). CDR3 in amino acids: CASRPWDNKNIQYF. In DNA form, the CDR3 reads TGTGCCAGCAGACCCTGGGACAACAAAAACATTCAGTACTTC.

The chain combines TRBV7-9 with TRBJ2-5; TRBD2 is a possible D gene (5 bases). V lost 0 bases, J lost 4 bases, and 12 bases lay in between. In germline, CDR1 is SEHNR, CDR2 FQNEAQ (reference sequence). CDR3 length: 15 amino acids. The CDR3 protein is CASSLAGGDGETQYF. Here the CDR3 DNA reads TGTGCCAGCAGCTTAGCAGGAGGTGACGGAGAGACCCAGTACTTC.

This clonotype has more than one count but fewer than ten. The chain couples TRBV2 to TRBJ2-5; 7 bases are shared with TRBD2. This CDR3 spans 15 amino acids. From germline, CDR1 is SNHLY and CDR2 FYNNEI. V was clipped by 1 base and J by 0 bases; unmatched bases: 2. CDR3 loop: CASSEVGGYQETQYF. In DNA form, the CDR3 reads TGTGCCAGCAGTGAAGTCGGGGGGTACCAAGAGACCCAGTACTTC. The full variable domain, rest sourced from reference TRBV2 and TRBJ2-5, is EPEVTQTPSHQVTQMGQEVILRCVPISNHLYFYWYRQILGQKVEFLVSFYNNEISEKSEIFDDQFSVERPDGSNFTLKIRSTKLEDSAMYFCASSEVGGYQETQYFGPGTRLLVL.

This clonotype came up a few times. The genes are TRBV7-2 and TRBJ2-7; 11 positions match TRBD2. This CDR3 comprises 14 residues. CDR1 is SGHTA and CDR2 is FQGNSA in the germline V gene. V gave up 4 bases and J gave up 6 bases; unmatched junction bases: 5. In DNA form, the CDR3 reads TGTGCCAGCAGCTCCACTAGCGGGAGTAGCGAGCAGTACTTC. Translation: CASSSTSGSSEQYF. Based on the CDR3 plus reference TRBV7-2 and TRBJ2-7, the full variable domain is GAGVSQSPSNKVTEKGKDVELRCDPISGHTALYWYRQSLGQGLEFLIYFQGNSAPDKSGLPSDRFSAERTGGSVSTLTIQRTQQEDSAVYLCASSSTSGSSEQYFGPGTRLTVT.

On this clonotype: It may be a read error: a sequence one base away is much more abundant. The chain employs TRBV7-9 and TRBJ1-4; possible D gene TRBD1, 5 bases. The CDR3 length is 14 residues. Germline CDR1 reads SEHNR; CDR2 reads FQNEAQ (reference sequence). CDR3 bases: TGTACCAGCAGCTTAGTCGGGGCAAATGAAAAACTGTTTTTT. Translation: CTSSLVGANEKLFF.

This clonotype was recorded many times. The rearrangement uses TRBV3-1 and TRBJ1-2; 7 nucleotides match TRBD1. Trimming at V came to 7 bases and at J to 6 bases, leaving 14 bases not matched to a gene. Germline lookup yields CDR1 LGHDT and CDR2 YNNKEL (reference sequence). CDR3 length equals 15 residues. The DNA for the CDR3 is TGTGCCAGCACCGTCCTCCGCGACAGGGATCATGGCTACACCTTC. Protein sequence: CASTVLRDRDHGYTF.

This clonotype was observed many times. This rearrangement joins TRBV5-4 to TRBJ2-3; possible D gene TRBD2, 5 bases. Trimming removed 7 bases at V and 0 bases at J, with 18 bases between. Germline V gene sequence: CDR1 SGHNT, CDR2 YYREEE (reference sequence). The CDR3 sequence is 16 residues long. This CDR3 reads CASSTRGWTSTDTQYF. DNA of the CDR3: TGTGCCAGCTCCACGCGAGGCTGGACTAGCACAGATACGCAGTATTTT.

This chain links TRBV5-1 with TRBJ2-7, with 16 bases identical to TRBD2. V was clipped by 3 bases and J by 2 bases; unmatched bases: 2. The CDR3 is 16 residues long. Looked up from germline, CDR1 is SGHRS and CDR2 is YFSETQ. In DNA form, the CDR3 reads TGCGCCAGCAGCTGGGGACTAGCGGGAGGGACCTACGAGCAGTACTTC. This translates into CASSWGLAGGTYEQYF.

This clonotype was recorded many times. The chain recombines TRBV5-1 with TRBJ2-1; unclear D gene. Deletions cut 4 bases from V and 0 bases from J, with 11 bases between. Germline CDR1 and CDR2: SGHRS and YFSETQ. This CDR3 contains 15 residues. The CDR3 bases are TGCGCCAGCAGCCCGTCCTCGAGCTCCTACAATGAGCAGTTCTTC. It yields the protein CASSPSSSSYNEQFF.

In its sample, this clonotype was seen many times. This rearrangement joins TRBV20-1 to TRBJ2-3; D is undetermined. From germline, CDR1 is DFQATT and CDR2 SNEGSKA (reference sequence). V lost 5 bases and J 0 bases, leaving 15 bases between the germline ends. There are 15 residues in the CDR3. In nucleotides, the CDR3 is TGCAGTGCTCCCCAAAGGGTGGCTAGCACAGATACGCAGTATTTT. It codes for CSAPQRVASTDTQYF.

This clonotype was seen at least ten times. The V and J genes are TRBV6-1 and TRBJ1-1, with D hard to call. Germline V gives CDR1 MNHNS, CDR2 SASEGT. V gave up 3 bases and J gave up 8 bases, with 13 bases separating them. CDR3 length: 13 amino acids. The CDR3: CASSDGVHAEAFF. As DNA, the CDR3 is TGTGCCAGCAGTGATGGTGTACATGCCGAAGCTTTCTTT.

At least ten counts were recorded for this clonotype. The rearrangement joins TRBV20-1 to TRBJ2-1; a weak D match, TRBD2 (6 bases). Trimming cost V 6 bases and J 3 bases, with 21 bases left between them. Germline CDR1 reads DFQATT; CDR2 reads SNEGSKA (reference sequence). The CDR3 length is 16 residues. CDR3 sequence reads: CSACASGVERYNEQFF. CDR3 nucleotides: TGCAGTGCCTGTGCTTCGGGGGTAGAACGCTACAATGAGCAGTTCTTC.

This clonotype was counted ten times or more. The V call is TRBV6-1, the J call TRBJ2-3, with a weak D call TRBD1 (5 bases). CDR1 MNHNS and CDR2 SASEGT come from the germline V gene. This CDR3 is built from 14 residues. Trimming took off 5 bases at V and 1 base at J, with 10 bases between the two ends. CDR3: CASSTDRGTDTQYF. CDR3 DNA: TGTGCCAGCAGTACCGACAGAGGCACAGATACGCAGTATTTT.

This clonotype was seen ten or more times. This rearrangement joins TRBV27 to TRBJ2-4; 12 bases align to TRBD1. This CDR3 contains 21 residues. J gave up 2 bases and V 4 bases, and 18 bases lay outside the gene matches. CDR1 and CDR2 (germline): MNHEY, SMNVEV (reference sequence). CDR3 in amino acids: CASSSTTFGTGGVYSKNIQYF. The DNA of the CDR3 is TGTGCCAGCAGTTCAACGACCTTCGGGACAGGGGGCGTATATTCCAAAAACATTCAGTACTTC.

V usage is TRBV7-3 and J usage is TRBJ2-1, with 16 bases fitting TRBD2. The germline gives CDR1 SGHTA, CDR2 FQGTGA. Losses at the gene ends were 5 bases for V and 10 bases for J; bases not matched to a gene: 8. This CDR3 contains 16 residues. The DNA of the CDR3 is TGTGCCAGCAGCCCAGGGACTAGCGGGAGGGCCGGGGAGCAGTTCTTC. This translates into CASSPGTSGRAGEQFF.

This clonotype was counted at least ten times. CDR3 residues: CATSTDLVPRGYTF. The DNA of the CDR3 is TGTGCCACCAGCACCGACCTGGTTCCTAGGGGCTACACCTTC. This chain connects TRBV15 to TRBJ1-2; D ambiguous. The CDR3 covers 14 residues. The V end was cut by 4 bases, the J end by 8 bases, with 17 bases between. The V gene's germline CDR1 is LNHNV and CDR2 YYDKDF (reference sequence).

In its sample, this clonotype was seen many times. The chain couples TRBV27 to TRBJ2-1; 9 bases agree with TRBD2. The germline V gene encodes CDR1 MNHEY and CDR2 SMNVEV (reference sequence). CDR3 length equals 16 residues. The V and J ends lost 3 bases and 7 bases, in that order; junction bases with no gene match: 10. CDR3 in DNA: TGTGCCAGCAGTTTGTCGCCGGGACTAGCTCTTAATGAGCAGTTCTTC. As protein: CASSLSPGLALNEQFF.

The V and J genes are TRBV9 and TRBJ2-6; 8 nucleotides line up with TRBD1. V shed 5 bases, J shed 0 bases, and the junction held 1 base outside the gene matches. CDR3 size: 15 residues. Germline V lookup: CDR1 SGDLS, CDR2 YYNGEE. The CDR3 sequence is CASRDRASGANVLTF. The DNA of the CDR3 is TGTGCCAGCAGGGACAGGGCCTCTGGGGCCAACGTCCTGACTTTC.

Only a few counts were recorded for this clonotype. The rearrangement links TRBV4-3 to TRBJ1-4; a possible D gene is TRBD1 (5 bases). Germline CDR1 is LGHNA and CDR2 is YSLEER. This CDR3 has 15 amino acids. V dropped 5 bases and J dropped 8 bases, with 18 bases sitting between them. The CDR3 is CASSERGGNLEKLFF. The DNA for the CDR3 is TGCGCCAGCAGCGAAAGGGGAGGGAACCTCGAAAAACTGTTTTTT.

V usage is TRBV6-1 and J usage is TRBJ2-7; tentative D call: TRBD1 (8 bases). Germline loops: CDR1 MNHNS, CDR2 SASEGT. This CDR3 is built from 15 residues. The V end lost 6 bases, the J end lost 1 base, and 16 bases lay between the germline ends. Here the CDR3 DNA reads TGTGCCAGCAGCCCCGACAGGGGAGGGTCCTACGAGCAGTACTTC. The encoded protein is CASSPDRGGSYEQYF.

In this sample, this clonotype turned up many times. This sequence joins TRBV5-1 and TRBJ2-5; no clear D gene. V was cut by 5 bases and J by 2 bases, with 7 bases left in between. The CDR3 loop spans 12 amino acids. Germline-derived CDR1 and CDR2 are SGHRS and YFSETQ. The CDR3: CASRQPQETQYF. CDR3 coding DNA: TGCGCCAGCAGGCAACCGCAAGAGACCCAGTACTTC.

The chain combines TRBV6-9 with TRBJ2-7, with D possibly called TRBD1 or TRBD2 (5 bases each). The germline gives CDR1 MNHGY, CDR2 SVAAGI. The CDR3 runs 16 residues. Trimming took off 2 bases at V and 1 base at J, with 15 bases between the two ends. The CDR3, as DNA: TGTGCCAGCAGTTATCCCCGGGACCTAGATTCCTACGAGCAGTACTTC. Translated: CASSYPRDLDSYEQYF.

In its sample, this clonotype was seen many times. This chain's CDR3 is CASSLGRGQKGEREQYF. In nucleotides, the CDR3 is TGTGCCAGCAGCTTGGGGCGGGGACAGAAGGGGGAACGGGAGCAGTACTTC. V is TRBV2 and J is TRBJ2-3; possible D gene TRBD1, 7 bases. TRBJ2-7 explains the end of the DNA better; the J call may be wrong. Germline-derived CDR1 and CDR2 are SNHLY and FYNNEI. This CDR3 spans 17 amino acids.

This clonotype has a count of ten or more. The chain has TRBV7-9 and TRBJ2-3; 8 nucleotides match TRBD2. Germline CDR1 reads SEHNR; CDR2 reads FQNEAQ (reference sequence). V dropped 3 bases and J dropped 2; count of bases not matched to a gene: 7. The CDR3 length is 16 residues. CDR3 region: CASSFHLAGTTDTQYF. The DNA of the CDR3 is TGTGCCAGCAGCTTCCACTTAGCGGGGACCACAGATACGCAGTATTTT.

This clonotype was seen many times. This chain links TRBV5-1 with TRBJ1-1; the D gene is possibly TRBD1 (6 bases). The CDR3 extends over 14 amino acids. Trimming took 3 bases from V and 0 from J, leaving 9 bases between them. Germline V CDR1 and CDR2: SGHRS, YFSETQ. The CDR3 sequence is CASSWDIMNTEAFF. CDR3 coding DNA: TGCGCCAGCAGCTGGGACATAATGAACACTGAAGCTTTCTTT.

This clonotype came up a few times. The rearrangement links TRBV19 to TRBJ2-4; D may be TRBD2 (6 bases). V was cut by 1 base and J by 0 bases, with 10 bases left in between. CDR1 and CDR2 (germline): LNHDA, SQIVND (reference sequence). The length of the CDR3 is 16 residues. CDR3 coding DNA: TGTGCCAGTAGTATAGGGGGAGGTCTAGCCAAAAACATTCAGTACTTC. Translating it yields CASSIGGGLAKNIQYF.